Listed here is a single T cell receptor beta chain. Its antigen remains unidentified. CDR1 is MDHEN and CDR2 is SYDVKM in the germline V gene. V lost 2 bases and J lost 5; bases outside the gene matches: 12. The CDR3 sequence is 17 residues long. The sample comes from a study of T cell responses to AZD1222 COVID-19 vaccine. About the research overall: Investigators merged groups given second doses at roughly 4 or roughly 12 weeks.

Assay: immunoSEQ multiplex PCR; the TCRdb copy retains only in-frame clones and omits some. The sample includes 98,000 or so clones, 75% to 90% of them seen just once. Overall study findings and caveats: Spike-specific TCR breadth and depth both grew after two AZD1222 doses. Clonal diversity may have been underestimated in mostly white British donors. In all cases, repertoires were sampled only after the peak T cell response.

The rearrangement joins TRBV28 to TRBJ2-7, with 10 bases that match TRBD1. This clonotype originated in an adult in good health. The specimen comprised peripheral blood, sampled on day 0 of AZD1222 vaccination. CDR3 loop: CASSLPLDRGQGDEQYF. In DNA, the CDR3 is TGTGCCAGCAGTTTACCCCTTGACAGGGGGCAAGGGGACGAGCAGTACTTC.